What follows is one T cell receptor beta chain and its context. For the second PCR, which ran for roughly 6 to 11 cycles, a sample-barcoded 5' primer and a J-beta primer mix were used. TCRdb passed the 5' RACE reads through MiXCR, listing each CDR3 protein once. The sample lists over a million distinct CDR3 sequences, 40% to 45% seen once, with approximately 4.1% in the top ten. The data are from a study of blood T cells in healthy people across ages. This CDR3 region has 16 residues. The V end was cut by 2 bases, the J end by 5 bases, with 16 bases between. From germline, CDR1 is MNHEY and CDR2 SVGAGI.

The chain carries TRBV6-5 and TRBJ2-1; D is unresolved. This clonotype was obtained from a woman between 18 and 30 years old in good health. Sequenced input: blood. CDR3 residues: CASSYAGTRSDNEQFF. The CDR3, as DNA: TGTGCCAGCAGTTACGCTGGAACGAGGAGCGACAATGAGCAGTTCTTC.